This section outlines one T cell receptor (beta chain) sequence together with its context. Its target is not known. The record originates from a study of radiotherapy plus CTLA-4 blockade in lung cancer. Overall study: 15% to 20% of enrolled patients responded objectively, and more than 25% had disease control. Overall study findings and caveats: Alongside interferon-beta, early blood T cell clone dynamics were reportedly the best predictor of response.

V lost 5 bases and J lost 7; bases outside the gene matches: 7. The CDR3 has 14 residues. Germline V gene data show CDR1 as SGHAT and CDR2 as FQNNGV. Lung cancer patients with chemo-refractory metastatic non-small-cell disease were given focal radiation plus CTLA-4 blockade with ipilimumab. The repertoire was sequenced with immunoSEQ multiplex PCR; TCRdb's copy has only in-frame clones and lacks some. This sample has some 60,000 clones, with approximately 76% found just once. The genes are TRBV11-2 and TRBJ1-5, with 8 bases identical to TRBD1. This sequence originates from a human donor with non-small cell lung cancer who had a complete response to radiotherapy plus ipilimumab. The sequencing used peripheral blood, collected from a patient treated with radiotherapy plus ipilimumab. This chain's CDR3 is CASSPDRGGQPQHF. The CDR3 nucleotides are TGTGCCAGCAGCCCCGACAGGGGAGGACAGCCCCAGCATTTT.